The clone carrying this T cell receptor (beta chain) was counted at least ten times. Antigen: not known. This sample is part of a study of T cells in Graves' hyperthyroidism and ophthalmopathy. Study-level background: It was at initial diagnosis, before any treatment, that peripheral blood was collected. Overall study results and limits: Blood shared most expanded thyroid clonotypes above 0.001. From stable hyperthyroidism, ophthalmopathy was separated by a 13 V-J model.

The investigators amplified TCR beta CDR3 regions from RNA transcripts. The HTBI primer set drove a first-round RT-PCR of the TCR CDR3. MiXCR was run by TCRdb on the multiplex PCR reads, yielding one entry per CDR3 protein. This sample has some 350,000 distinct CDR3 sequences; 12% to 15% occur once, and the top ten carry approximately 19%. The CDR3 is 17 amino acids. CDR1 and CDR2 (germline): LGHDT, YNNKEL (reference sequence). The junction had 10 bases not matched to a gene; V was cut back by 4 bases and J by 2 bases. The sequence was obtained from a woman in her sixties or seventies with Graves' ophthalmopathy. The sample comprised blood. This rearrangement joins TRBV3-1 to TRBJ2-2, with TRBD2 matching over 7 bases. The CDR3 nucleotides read TGTGCCAGCAGCCTGGCGGGAGTTGTAGTTAACACCGGGGAGCTGTTTTTT. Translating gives CASSLAGVVVNTGELFF. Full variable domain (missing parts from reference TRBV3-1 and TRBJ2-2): DTAVSQTPKYLVTQMGNDKSIKCEQNLGHDTMYWYKQDSKKFLKIMFSYNNKELIINETVPNRFSPKSPDKAHLNLHINSLELGDSAVYFCASSLAGVVVNTGELFFGEGSRLTVL.